This TCR beta chain was found in a study of technical replicates of blood from a handful of donors. Notes on this clone: One end of the junction does not line up with germline, which may come from a read error.

The method was immunoSEQ multiplex PCR; TCRdb's version includes in-frame clones alone and lacks a portion of them. The table has some 89,000 clones, 85% to 95% seen once. The germline V gene has CDR1 GTSNPN and CDR2 SVGIG (reference sequence). The CDR3 is made up of 13 amino acids. The TCR originated in a human donor in good health. This chain connects TRBV30 to TRBJ1-2, with D unclear. Material: T cells isolated from PBMCs. The CDR3 sequence: CAWSVRVDYGYTF. Here the CDR3 DNA reads TGTGCCTGGAGTGTAAGGGTTGACTATGGTTACACCTTC.